The rows below give T cell receptor beta chains drawn from one sample of a study of liver allograft versus peripheral blood T cells. TCRdb re-derived calls from the reads in MiXCR, one entry per CDR3 protein. Here the sample spans approximately 2,300 distinct CDR3 sequences, roughly 16% being singletons. The receptor source for this set is a human patient who had a liver transplant. These T cells may partly come from the graft donor. The CDR3 runs from the conserved cysteine through the conserved F or W. A D gene is named only where the DNA matches it firmly. Only some rows state a clone size, as once, few, many or a class for expanded clones.

v_gene	d_gene	abundance	j_gene	CDR3aa	CDR3nt
TRBV7-9	.	few	TRBJ1-1	CASSSTAGRITEAFF	TGTGCCAGCAGCTCTACGGCAGGGCGGATCACTGAAGCTTTCTTT
TRBV14	.	.	TRBJ2-1	CASSQLIADEQFF	TGTGCCAGCAGCCAACTTATAGCAGATGAGCAGTTCTTC
TRBV12-3/TRBV12-4	.	medium-sized	TRBJ1-2	CASTTGGGGYTF	TGTGCCAGCACCACCGGTGGGGGTGGCTACACCTTC
TRBV6-5	.	medium-sized	TRBJ2-7	CASSYSRDGYEQYF	TGTGCCAGCAGTTACTCGAGGGACGGATACGAGCAGTACTTC
TRBV20-1	.	medium-sized	TRBJ1-5	CSARDNGNQPQHF	TGCAGTGCTAGAGATAATGGCAATCAGCCCCAGCATTTT
TRBV28	.	.	TRBJ2-1	CASSTYRYSSYNEQFF	TGTGCCAGCAGTACCTACAGGTATAGCTCCTACAATGAGCAGTTCTTC
TRBV27	.	medium-sized	TRBJ1-6	CASSQGGSSPLHF	TGTGCCAGCAGTCAAGGGGGGAGTTCACCCCTCCACTTT
TRBV6-5	TRBD1	hyperexpanded	TRBJ1-2	CASSPTTGTGVYGYTF	TGTGCCAGCAGTCCTACAACCGGGACAGGGGTGTATGGCTACACCTTC
TRBV27	.	medium-sized	TRBJ2-2	CASRFQGNGELFF	TGTGCCAGCAGATTCCAGGGTAACGGGGAGCTGTTTTTT
TRBV5-6	.	medium-sized	TRBJ1-3	CASSRRQAPFSGNTIYF	TGTGCCAGCAGCCGTAGACAGGCCCCCTTCTCTGGAAACACCATATATTTT
TRBV5-6	TRBD1	medium-sized	TRBJ1-2	CASSLGRGLDGYTF	TGTGCCAGCAGCTTAGGAAGGGGGCTGGATGGCTACACCTTC
TRBV9	TRBD1	medium-sized	TRBJ1-2	CASSGGTGKSYGYTF	TGTGCCAGCAGTGGGGGGACAGGGAAATCCTATGGCTACACCTTC
TRBV27	.	.	TRBJ1-2	CASSSFYGARYGYTF	TGTGCCAGCAGTTCCTTTTACGGGGCCCGCTATGGCTACACCTTC
TRBV5-4	.	medium-sized	TRBJ1-2	CASSSSGGVGYGYTF	TGTGCCAGCAGCTCCTCGGGGGGCGTGGGATATGGCTACACCTTC
TRBV27	.	medium-sized	TRBJ2-1	CASSLRPYNEQFF	TGTGCCAGCAGTTTACGCCCCTACAATGAGCAGTTCTTC
TRBV6-5	.	.	TRBJ2-1	CASSRGDESNEQFF	TGTGCCAGCAGCCGTGGGGATGAATCCAATGAGCAGTTCTTC
TRBV12-3/TRBV12-4	TRBD2	medium-sized	TRBJ2-3	CASSLWRGGTDTQYF	TGTGCCAGCAGTTTATGGCGGGGGGGCACAGATACGCAGTATTTT
TRBV19	.	medium-sized	TRBJ1-1	CASQLGGEGTEAFF	TGTGCCAGCCAACTAGGGGGAGAGGGTACTGAAGCTTTCTTT
TRBV6-5	.	medium-sized	TRBJ1-2	CASSSFVGGDGYTF	TGTGCCAGCAGTTCCTTCGTGGGGGGCGATGGCTACACCTTC
TRBV6-5	.	medium-sized	TRBJ1-1	CASSRDRTEAFF	TGTGCCAGCAGCCGCGACAGGACTGAAGCTTTCTTT
TRBV14	TRBD1	many	TRBJ1-2	CASSQRGTGAENTF	TGTGCCAGCAGCCAAAGAGGGACAGGGGCGGAGAACACCTTC
TRBV19	.	medium-sized	TRBJ1-2	CASSIISPGSGGYTF	TGTGCCAGTAGTATAATCAGTCCGGGCTCAGGAGGCTACACCTTC
TRBV29-1	.	.	TRBJ1-4	CSVLGGTNEKLFF	TGCAGCGTCCTAGGGGGAACTAATGAAAAACTGTTTTTT
TRBV6-6	TRBD1	.	TRBJ1-5	CASRIPTGRPQHF	TGTGCCAGCAGGATACCGACAGGGAGGCCCCAGCATTTT
TRBV29-1	.	large	TRBJ1-2	CSVEKGNYGYTF	TGCAGCGTTGAAAAAGGGAACTATGGCTACACCTTC
TRBV6-2/TRBV6-3	.	medium-sized	TRBJ2-7	CASSYGQSSYEQYF	TGTGCCAGCAGTTACGGCCAGAGCTCCTACGAGCAGTACTTC
TRBV5-5	.	.	TRBJ1-1	CASSLDREPEAFF	TGTGCCAGCAGCTTGGACAGGGAGCCTGAAGCTTTCTTT
TRBV19	.	many	TRBJ1-1	CAAGEGSTEAFF	TGTGCCGCCGGGGAGGGGAGCACTGAAGCTTTCTTT
TRBV6-1	.	medium-sized	TRBJ2-4	CASSDREAGAWMAKNIQYF	TGTGCCAGCAGTGATAGAGAGGCAGGGGCATGGATGGCCAAAAACATTCAGTACTTC
TRBV6-5	TRBD1	medium-sized	TRBJ1-1	CASSRQGGSEAFF	TGTGCCAGCAGTCGACAGGGAGGGTCTGAAGCTTTCTTT
TRBV10-3	.	large	TRBJ1-2	CAISEPYGGGEVFNYGYTF	TGTGCCATCAGTGAGCCCTACGGGGGAGGGGAGGTTTTTAACTATGGCTACACCTTC
TRBV20-1	.	medium-sized	TRBJ1-1	CSARARGETEAFF	TGCAGTGCTAGAGCCCGTGGGGAGACTGAAGCTTTCTTT
TRBV9	TRBD1	medium-sized	TRBJ2-1	CASSPPGQVYNEQFF	TGTGCCAGCAGCCCTCCGGGACAGGTTTACAATGAGCAGTTCTTC
TRBV5-4	.	few	TRBJ1-2	CASSPGPRDYGYTF	TGTGCCAGCAGCCCCGGACCCAGGGATTATGGCTACACCTTC
TRBV7-9	.	few	TRBJ2-1	CASSLVAQEQFF	TGTGCCAGCAGCTTAGTAGCACAGGAGCAGTTCTTC
TRBV6-6	.	large	TRBJ1-3	CASSSARPSGNTIYF	TGTGCCAGCAGCTCCGCCCGGCCCTCTGGAAACACCATATATTTT
TRBV12-3/TRBV12-4	.	medium-sized	TRBJ1-6	CASTNGLRGNSPLHF	TGTGCCAGCACCAACGGGCTGAGGGGGAATTCACCCCTCCACTTT
TRBV19	.	medium-sized	TRBJ1-1	CASSMGLMNTEAFF	TGTGCCAGTAGTATGGGCTTAATGAACACTGAAGCTTTCTTT
TRBV19	TRBD2	.	TRBJ2-1	CASAAGVSEQFF	TGTGCCAGTGCTGCGGGAGTAAGTGAGCAGTTCTTC
TRBV14	.	.	TRBJ1-2	CASSQSLGTDGYTF	TGTGCCAGCAGCCAGAGTCTCGGGACGGATGGCTACACCTTC
TRBV6-1	TRBD1	large	TRBJ1-2	CASSRDSESYGYTF	TGTGCCAGCAGCCGGGACAGTGAGAGCTATGGCTACACCTTC
TRBV7-9	.	many	TRBJ1-6	CASSFRVVSPLHF	TGTGCCAGCAGCTTCAGGGTAGTCTCACCCCTCCACTTT
TRBV12-3/TRBV12-4	.	medium-sized	TRBJ1-1	CASGGGGNTEAFF	TGTGCCAGCGGGGGGGGTGGGAACACTGAAGCTTTCTTT
TRBV7-2	TRBD1	medium-sized	TRBJ1-3	CASSRYRGSGNTIYF	TGTGCCAGCAGCCGTTACAGGGGCTCTGGAAACACCATATATTTT
TRBV5-4	TRBD1	medium-sized	TRBJ1-6	CASSLGAGTGGPPLHF	TGTGCCAGCAGCTTAGGTGCCGGGACAGGGGGACCACCCCTCCACTTT
TRBV6-5	.	medium-sized	TRBJ2-1	CASRVRGGSGPYNEQFF	TGTGCCAGCAGGGTTAGAGGGGGTTCGGGCCCCTACAATGAGCAGTTCTTC
TRBV12-3/TRBV12-4	.	medium-sized	TRBJ1-1	CASTTRSPFSLEGTEAFF	TGTGCCAGCACTACTCGCAGTCCATTTAGCCTTGAAGGCACTGAAGCTTTCTTT
TRBV19	.	.	TRBJ2-5	CASSPGVKETQYF	TGTGCCAGTAGTCCAGGGGTTAAGGAGACCCAGTACTTC